This TCR beta chain was captured in a study of blood T cells in healthy people across ages. Broader study findings: The recorded TCR beta diversity per million T cells decreased in a roughly linear manner with age. Any conclusive comparison of naive versus antigen-experienced cells was prevented by using unsorted PBMCs.

This clonotype was seen many times. Its target is not known. Together with a sample-barcoded 5' primer, a J-beta primer mix was included in a second PCR lasting roughly 6 to 12 cycles. With 12 random nucleotides, a template-switch adaptor tagged each individual cDNA molecule. One entry per CDR3 protein, called by TCRdb with MiXCR from the 5' RACE reads. The sample comprises approximately 810,000 distinct CDR3 sequences, around 28% of which are singletons, and 17% rests with the top ten. The germline CDR1 and CDR2 sequences are MNHEY and SVGEGT. Deletions cut 0 bases from V and 5 bases from J, with 14 bases between. The CDR3 spans 16 residues.

The specimen was blood. V usage is TRBV6-2 or TRBV6-3 and J usage is TRBJ1-5; D possibly corresponds to TRBD1 (6 bases). The receptor comes from a woman at least 80 years old in good health. CDR3 loop: CASSYSQGHGHQPQHF. In DNA, the CDR3 is TGTGCCAGCAGTTACTCGCAGGGGCATGGACATCAGCCCCAGCATTTT.